The 17 T cell receptor beta chains below all came from one sample that was sequenced in a study of cytomegalovirus exposure and HLA in healthy donors. The PCR employed 60 Vbeta primers together with 13 Jbeta primers. Generated by immunoSEQ multiplex PCR, the TCRdb table keeps only in-frame clones and is missing some. This table holds 95,000 to 150,000 clones, around 80% found once. The sequenced sample was PBMCs. These receptor sequences come from a man in his thirties or forties in good health and CMV-seropositive.

This clone was seen once. The chain carries TRBV7-9 and TRBJ2-7; D remains ambiguous. Deletions cut 3 bases from V and 7 bases from J, with 10 bases between. There are 12 residues in the CDR3. Looked up from germline, CDR1 is SEHNR and CDR2 is FQNEAQ (reference sequence). The CDR3 region has the DNA TGTGCCAGCAGCTTCACCATCGGGGAGCAGTACTTC. As protein: CASSFTIGEQYF.

V gene TRBV9 combines with J gene TRBJ2-5; 8 nucleotides agree with TRBD2. This CDR3 contains 16 residues. V lost 7 bases, J lost 0 bases, and 11 bases stayed unmatched. CDR1 and CDR2 (germline): SGDLS, YYNGEE. The CDR3 DNA reads TGTGCCAGCGGACCTAGCGGGCGGCAATACCAAGAGACCCAGTACTTC. Amino acids: CASGPSGRQYQETQYF. Filled out from reference TRBV9 and TRBJ2-5, the complete variable domain reads DSGVTQTPKHLITATGQRVTLRCSPRSGDLSVYWYQQSLDQGLQFLIQYYNGEERAKGNILERFSAQQFPDLHSELNLSSLELGDSALYFCASGPSGRQYQETQYFGPGTRLLVL.

This chain links TRBV6-5 with TRBJ2-5, with unresolved D. The ends were cut back, 0 bases at V and 1 base at J, with 6 bases in the middle. The CDR3 has 14 residues. Germline CDR1 and CDR2: MNHEY and SVGAGI. The CDR3 protein is CASSYSEFQETQYF. The CDR3 DNA reads TGTGCCAGCAGTTACTCGGAGTTCCAAGAGACCCAGTACTTC.

This chain uses TRBV7-2 with TRBJ2-3, with 10 nucleotides matching TRBD2. The V gene end was trimmed by 2 bases and the J gene end by 5 bases; junction bases not matched to a gene: 4. The CDR3 covers 15 residues. Germline CDR1 and CDR2: SGHTA and FQGNSA. The CDR3, as DNA: TGTGCCAGCAGCTTATCCGGGACTAGCGTAGATACGCAGTATTTT. As protein: CASSLSGTSVDTQYF.

This rearrangement joins TRBV19 to TRBJ2-1, with TRBD1 identical over 7 bases. The CDR3 consists of 16 residues. The ends lost 7 bases at V and 15 bases at J; junction bases unmatched: 24. The germline V gene encodes CDR1 LNHDA and CDR2 SQIVND (reference sequence). The chain's CDR3 is CASKPEGAYGATARFF. For the CDR3, the DNA is TGTGCCAGTAAGCCAGAGGGGGCGTACGGGGCGACGGCGCGGTTCTTC. The whole variable domain, remainder taken from reference TRBV19 and TRBJ2-1, is DGGITQSPKYLFRKEGQNVTLSCEQNLNHDAMYWYRQDPGQGLRLIYYSQIVNDFQKGDIAEGYSVSREKKESFPLTVTSAQKNPTAFYLCASKPEGAYGATARFFGPGTRLTVL.

This sequence joins TRBV7-3 and TRBJ2-1, with D possibly being TRBD2 (6 bases). Germline CDR1 SGHTA, CDR2 FQGTGA. The CDR3 runs to 16 residues. The V and J ends lost 3 bases and 5 bases respectively, with 17 bases between them. The CDR3 DNA reads TGTGCCAGCAGCTTCAGGAGCGGGCTCCTCGACAATGAGCAGTTCTTC. The encoded protein is CASSFRSGLLDNEQFF.

The chain has TRBV10-3 and TRBJ2-7; 11 nucleotides match TRBD2. This CDR3 has 15 residues. The V gene's germline CDR1 is ENHRY and CDR2 SYGVKD. Losses at the gene ends were 2 bases for V and 2 bases for J; bases not matched to a gene: 2. This chain's CDR3 is CAISEASGRTYEQYF. The CDR3 nucleotides read TGTGCCATCAGTGAGGCTAGCGGGAGGACCTACGAGCAGTACTTC.

V usage is TRBV7-3 and J usage is TRBJ2-1; 14 bases align to TRBD2. From germline, CDR1 is SGHTA and CDR2 FQGTGA. V dropped 2 bases and J dropped 9; count of bases not matched to a gene: 9. This CDR3 has 17 amino acids. DNA for the CDR3: TGTGCCAGCAGCTTAGGCACGGGGACTAGCGGGAGAGGTGAGCAGTTCTTC. Its protein product is CASSLGTGTSGRGEQFF.

This chain connects TRBV7-2 to TRBJ1-4, with 8 bases matching TRBD1. Germline V lookup: CDR1 SGHTA, CDR2 FQGNSA. With 5 bases clipped from V and 7 bases from J, the junction kept 9 bases outside the gene matches. CDR3 length equals 15 residues. The CDR3 loop reads CASSRTTGVGEKLFF. In DNA, the CDR3 is TGTGCCAGCAGCCGAACGACAGGGGTGGGTGAAAAACTGTTTTTT.

This chain joins TRBV7-2 and TRBJ1-5, with a weak D call TRBD1 (5 bases). Germline V CDR1 and CDR2: SGHTA, FQGNSA. The CDR3 length is 18 residues. The germline V and J ends were trimmed by 5 bases and 5 bases, with 25 bases remaining between them. CDR3 region: CASSASPTGQGGYQPQHF. CDR3 bases: TGTGCCAGCAGCGCTAGCCCAACGGGGCAGGGAGGATATCAGCCCCAGCATTTT.

This clone was counted once. V gene TRBV5-1 combines with J gene TRBJ2-5, with D perhaps matching TRBD2 (6 bases). With 4 bases removed from V and 5 bases from J, the gap between germline ends came to 24 bases. The V gene's germline CDR1 is SGHRS and CDR2 YFSETQ. The CDR3 has 17 residues. CDR3 DNA: TGCGCCAGCAGCCCGGTGTCGGGGGTTGGGTTAATTGAGACCCAGTACTTC. Translated, it gives CASSPVSGVGLIETQYF.

This clone was detected once. The rearrangement joins TRBV9 to TRBJ2-4, with TRBD2 matching 7 bases. This CDR3 comprises 13 residues. After removal of 4 bases from V and 8 bases from J, the junction contained 6 bases not matched to a gene. The germline V gene encodes CDR1 SGDLS and CDR2 YYNGEE. For the CDR3, the DNA is TGTGCCAGCAGCCCCCTGGCGGGAGACATTCAGTACTTC. Encoded protein: CASSPLAGDIQYF.

This clone has a handful of counts. The chain carries TRBV27 and TRBJ1-2, with 7 nucleotides matching TRBD1. V was pared by 5 bases and J by 3 bases, with 6 bases of the junction left unmatched. Germline CDR1 and CDR2: MNHEY and SMNVEV (reference sequence). The CDR3 runs 14 residues. The CDR3 here is CASSQGQYHYGYTF. For the CDR3, the DNA is TGTGCCAGCAGTCAGGGACAGTACCACTATGGCTACACCTTC.

The sample holds a few counts of this clone. This rearrangement joins TRBV25-1 to TRBJ2-3; TRBD2 agrees at 12 bases. CDR3 length equals 15 residues. Germline V gene data show CDR1 as MGHDK and CDR2 as SYGVNS. The trim removed 3 bases at V and 8 bases at J, leaving 6 bases unmatched. In nucleotides, the CDR3 is TGTGCCAGCAGTGAGCCAGGACTAGCGGGGACTACGCAGTATTTT. Its translation is CASSEPGLAGTTQYF. Filled out from reference TRBV25-1 and TRBJ2-3, the complete variable domain reads EADIYQTPRYLVIGTGKKITLECSQTMGHDKMYWYQQDPGMELHLIHYSYGVNSTEKGDLSSESTVSRIRTEHFPLTLESARPSHTSQYLCASSEPGLAGTTQYFGPGTRLTVL.

The chain links TRBV5-1 to TRBJ2-7, with TRBD2 identical over 7 bases. This CDR3 contains 16 residues. CDR1 and CDR2 from the germline V gene are SGHRS and YFSETQ. V trimming: 0 bases; J trimming: 4 bases; junction bases outside the gene matches: 10. CDR3 nucleotides: TGCGCCAGCAGCTTGGTTGGTAGCGGAGCGGGATACGAGCAGTACTTC. Its translation: CASSLVGSGAGYEQYF.

The rearrangement uses TRBV2 and TRBJ2-2, with D maybe TRBD2 (5 bases). The CDR3 sequence is 13 residues long. V was clipped by 6 bases and J by 4 bases, with 9 bases between them. Germline CDR1 SNHLY, CDR2 FYNNEI. The CDR3 protein is CASSGLPTGELFF. CDR3 coding DNA: TGTGCCAGCAGCGGACTGCCCACCGGGGAGCTGTTTTTT.

Regarding this clone: Its ends do not fully match the called genes, so a read error is possible. The rearrangement joins TRBV6-1 to TRBJ2-1; TRBD2 matches at 9 bases. CDR1 is MNHNS, CDR2 SASEGT, per germline. This CDR3 spans 15 amino acids. The CDR3 DNA reads TGTGCCAGCGGTGAAGCGGGAGGCCCCTACAATGAGCAGTTCTTC. Translation gives CASGEAGGPYNEQFF.